These T cell receptor beta chains were read from a single sample in a study of response to subunit inactivated influenza vaccine. One entry per CDR3 protein, called by TCRdb with MiXCR from the RT-PCR reads. This table has approximately 530,000 distinct CDR3 sequences, 13% appearing once. The sequencing used PBMCs from blood, collected about 6 weeks after vaccination. These TCRs come from a man aged 45-65 years who received an inactivated influenza vaccine. Each CDR3 is given with its conserved first and last residue. Fields, in order: CDR3 protein, CDR3 DNA, D gene, J gene, clone size, CDR3 length, V gene. The D gene is left open where the match is weak. Clone sizes are given selectively: once, few, many, or a class where the clone is expanded.

cdr3_aa: CASSLAELAGGQFF; cdr3_nt: TGTGCCAGCAGTTTAGCGGAATTAGCGGGAGGGCAGTTCTTC; d_call: TRBD2; j_call: TRBJ2-1; clone_size: -; cdr3_length: 14; v_call: TRBV12-3/TRBV12-4
cdr3_aa: CASSYSTTGHYGYTF; cdr3_nt: TGTGCCAGCAGTTACTCGACCACAGGGCACTATGGCTACACCTTC; d_call: -; j_call: TRBJ1-2; clone_size: few; cdr3_length: 15; v_call: TRBV6-5
cdr3_aa: CASSFYRADAQFF; cdr3_nt: TGCGCCAGCAGCTTTTACAGGGCGGACGCGCAGTTCTTC; d_call: -; j_call: TRBJ2-1; clone_size: -; cdr3_length: 13; v_call: TRBV5-1
cdr3_aa: CASSLTGGRAGELFF; cdr3_nt: TGTGCCAGCAGTTTGACCGGGGGTAGAGCCGGGGAGCTGTTTTTT; d_call: -; j_call: TRBJ2-2; clone_size: -; cdr3_length: 15; v_call: TRBV28
cdr3_aa: CASTASGRSQETQYF; cdr3_nt: TGTGCCAGCACCGCTAGCGGGAGATCCCAAGAGACCCAGTACTTC; d_call: TRBD2; j_call: TRBJ2-5; clone_size: few; cdr3_length: 15; v_call: TRBV3-1
cdr3_aa: CASSSLYYHDSYNEQFF; cdr3_nt: TGTGCCAGCAGCTCGTTGTATTACCACGACTCCTACAATGAGCAGTTCTTC; d_call: -; j_call: TRBJ2-1; clone_size: -; cdr3_length: 17; v_call: TRBV7-8
cdr3_aa: CASSQVGSNEQFF; cdr3_nt: TGCGCCAGCAGCCAAGTTGGGAGTAATGAGCAGTTCTTC; d_call: -; j_call: TRBJ2-1; clone_size: many; cdr3_length: 13; v_call: TRBV4-3
cdr3_aa: CASSPGQAKEKLFF; cdr3_nt: TGTGCCAGCAGTCCGGGACAGGCAAAGGAAAAACTGTTTTTT; d_call: TRBD1; j_call: TRBJ1-4; clone_size: few; cdr3_length: 14; v_call: TRBV11-2
cdr3_aa: CASSWGDKNEQYF; cdr3_nt: TGCGCCAGCAGCTGGGGAGATAAAAACGAGCAGTACTTC; d_call: -; j_call: TRBJ2-7; clone_size: many; cdr3_length: 13; v_call: TRBV5-1
cdr3_aa: CASSQGTVGEQYF; cdr3_nt: TGTGCCAGCAGTCAAGGGACAGTTGGCGAGCAGTACTTC; d_call: TRBD1; j_call: TRBJ2-7; clone_size: few; cdr3_length: 13; v_call: TRBV28